Listed below are T cell receptor beta chains from one sample, sequenced in a study of CD8 T cells in ankylosing spondylitis. MiXCR was run by TCRdb on the 5' RACE reads, yielding one entry per CDR3 protein. Of around 300,000 distinct CDR3 sequences in the sample, roughly 14% were seen once. Source material: blood, either unsorted or a sorted T cell fraction (not recorded which). The receptors shown here come from a male donor with ankylosing spondylitis or in good health (not recorded which). CDR3s include the opening cysteine and the closing phenylalanine or tryptophan. Fields, in order: clone size, V gene, D gene, J gene, CDR3 DNA, CDR3 protein. A D gene is named only where the DNA matches it firmly. Rows may omit the clone size; those that give it use once, few, many or a size class.

size: many
V: TRBV7-8
D: -
J: TRBJ2-5
DNA: TGTGCCAGCAAAGAATGGACGACCCAAGAGACCCAGTACTTC
CDR3: CASKEWTTQETQYF

size: -
V: TRBV25-1
D: -
J: TRBJ1-1
DNA: TGTGCCAGCAGTGAGTTCGGAGGGGCACGCACTGAAGCTTTCTTT
CDR3: CASSEFGGARTEAFF

size: -
V: TRBV14
D: -
J: TRBJ1-2
DNA: TGTGCCAGCAGCCAAGATCTAGGCTTGATCTATGGCTACACCTTC
CDR3: CASSQDLGLIYGYTF

size: few
V: TRBV28
D: TRBD1
J: TRBJ1-3
DNA: TGTGCCAGCAGTTTACCAGGACAGGCCCGTGGAAACACCATATATTTT
CDR3: CASSLPGQARGNTIYF

size: few
V: TRBV29-1
D: -
J: TRBJ2-5
DNA: TGCAGCGCCCACGGGCGGATCCAAGAGACCCAGTACTTC
CDR3: CSAHGRIQETQYF

size: -
V: TRBV12-3/TRBV12-4
D: -
J: TRBJ2-4
DNA: TGTGCCAGCAGCCGCGGGACAGCTCTAGCCAAAAACATTCAGTACTTC
CDR3: CASSRGTALAKNIQYF

size: few
V: TRBV7-2
D: TRBD2
J: TRBJ2-1
DNA: TGTGCCAGCAGCCAGACTAGCGGGACCTTGAGGAATGAGCAGTTCTTC
CDR3: CASSQTSGTLRNEQFF

size: many
V: TRBV5-1
D: TRBD2
J: TRBJ2-1
DNA: TGCGCCAGCAGCTTGATGGCGGGGGTTTACAATGAGCAGTTCTTC
CDR3: CASSLMAGVYNEQFF

size: -
V: TRBV3-1
D: -
J: TRBJ2-3
DNA: TGTGCCAGCAGCCAAGAAAAGGGGGGGGCCCTCACAGATACGCAGTATTTT
CDR3: CASSQEKGGALTDTQYF

size: -
V: TRBV5-1
D: -
J: TRBJ1-1
DNA: TGCGCCAGCAGCCGTATATTCACAGGAGGGGACGCTGAAGCTTTCTTT
CDR3: CASSRIFTGGDAEAFF

size: few
V: TRBV12-3/TRBV12-4
D: -
J: TRBJ1-5
DNA: TGTGCCAGCAGTATCAGGGGCGCCAATCAGCCCCAGCATTTT
CDR3: CASSIRGANQPQHF

size: few
V: TRBV7-2
D: -
J: TRBJ1-3
DNA: TGTGCCAGCAGCTTAGCGGGAAGCTCTGGAAACACCATATATTTT
CDR3: CASSLAGSSGNTIYF

size: many
V: TRBV10-2
D: -
J: TRBJ2-3
DNA: TGCGCCAGCAGCTCCGGTACAGATACGCAGTATTTT
CDR3: CASSSGTDTQYF

size: -
V: TRBV19
D: -
J: TRBJ1-1
DNA: TGTGCCAGTAGCGGACGGCCTGCGAACACTGAAGCTTTCTTT
CDR3: CASSGRPANTEAFF

size: -
V: TRBV11-2
D: TRBD2
J: TRBJ2-5
DNA: TGTGCCAGCAGCTCTACTAGCGGAGGGGCCCGAGAGACCCAGTACTTC
CDR3: CASSSTSGGARETQYF

size: few
V: TRBV20-1
D: -
J: TRBJ2-2
DNA: TGCAGTGCTAGAGTTTCAGCGAACACCGGGGAGCTGTTTTTT
CDR3: CSARVSANTGELFF

size: few
V: TRBV6-5
D: TRBD1
J: TRBJ2-2
DNA: TGTGCCAGCAGTTTCCGGGACAGAGTAAACACCGGGGAGCTGTTTTTT
CDR3: CASSFRDRVNTGELFF

size: many
V: TRBV12-3/TRBV12-4
D: -
J: TRBJ1-5
DNA: TGTGCCAGCAGTTTCAAGGGGCTCGGCAATCAGCCCCAGCATTTT
CDR3: CASSFKGLGNQPQHF

size: -
V: TRBV5-1
D: TRBD1
J: TRBJ1-2
DNA: TGCGCCAGCAGCTTGGAAGGCAGGGGGTATGGCTACACCTTC
CDR3: CASSLEGRGYGYTF

size: -
V: TRBV19
D: -
J: TRBJ1-1
DNA: TGTGCCAGTAGTGTCAAGGGGGGTAACACTGAAGCTTTCTTT
CDR3: CASSVKGGNTEAFF

size: -
V: TRBV5-8
D: -
J: TRBJ2-5
DNA: TGTGCCAGCAGCTTCGAACAGGGAGGATGGGAGACCCAGTACTTC
CDR3: CASSFEQGGWETQYF

size: few
V: TRBV5-1
D: -
J: TRBJ1-2
DNA: TGCGCCAGCAGCCCCACAACTCGGGGAGTGAATGGCTACACCTTC
CDR3: CASSPTTRGVNGYTF

size: -
V: TRBV7-2
D: -
J: TRBJ2-7
DNA: TGTGCCAGCAGCTTAGTAGGAGGGGAGTCCTACGAGCAGTACTTC
CDR3: CASSLVGGESYEQYF

size: few
V: TRBV20-1
D: TRBD1
J: TRBJ1-5
DNA: TGCAGTGCTACCAAGGGACAGCTTAGCAATCAGCCCCAGCATTTT
CDR3: CSATKGQLSNQPQHF

size: -
V: TRBV7-9
D: TRBD1
J: TRBJ1-2
DNA: TGTGCCGGAGACAGGGGAGTTGGGTATGGCTACACCTTC
CDR3: CAGDRGVGYGYTF

size: -
V: TRBV4-1
D: TRBD2
J: TRBJ2-7
DNA: TGCGCCAGCAGCCAAGAGGCAGTAGCGGGTGTAAGATACGAGCAGTACTTC
CDR3: CASSQEAVAGVRYEQYF

size: few
V: TRBV7-2
D: TRBD1
J: TRBJ2-1
DNA: TGTGCCAGCAGCCCCCGGACAGGGCCGTACAATGAGCAGTTCTTC
CDR3: CASSPRTGPYNEQFF

size: -
V: TRBV6-4
D: -
J: TRBJ1-1
DNA: TGTGCCAGCAGTGACTCGATAGCCGGCGCTGAAGCTTTCTTT
CDR3: CASSDSIAGAEAFF

size: -
V: TRBV6-1
D: -
J: TRBJ1-1
DNA: TGTGCCAGCATTGGAGTTTTGAACACTGAAGCTTTCTTT
CDR3: CASIGVLNTEAFF

size: -
V: TRBV7-9
D: TRBD1
J: TRBJ1-2
DNA: TGTGCCAGCAGCTTAGGACAGGGAATTTATGGCTACACCTTC
CDR3: CASSLGQGIYGYTF

size: -
V: TRBV12-3/TRBV12-4
D: -
J: TRBJ1-1
DNA: TGTGCCAGCAGGCGGACGAACACTGAAGCTTTCTTT
CDR3: CASRRTNTEAFF

size: many
V: TRBV5-1
D: -
J: TRBJ2-1
DNA: TGCGCCAGCAGCCAAATATCGGGCTCGTACAATGAGCAGTTCTTC
CDR3: CASSQISGSYNEQFF

size: -
V: TRBV2
D: -
J: TRBJ1-2
DNA: TGTGCCAGCAGTGAAGGAAGGGGCGCTAACTATGGCTACACCTTC
CDR3: CASSEGRGANYGYTF

size: -
V: TRBV21-1
D: -
J: TRBJ1-1
DNA: TGTGCCAGCAGCAGATCCCGGGGAGGTGCAGGGGTCACTGAAGCTTTCTTT
CDR3: CASSRSRGGAGVTEAFF

size: few
V: TRBV6-5
D: -
J: TRBJ1-2
DNA: TGTGCCAGCAGTTTCGGCAGGGTGTCCGGCTACACCTTC
CDR3: CASSFGRVSGYTF

size: few
V: TRBV12-5
D: TRBD2
J: TRBJ2-3
DNA: TGTGCTAGTGGCCCCGCTAGGCTAGCGGGGTTTGGAGATACGCAGTATTTT
CDR3: CASGPARLAGFGDTQYF

size: few
V: TRBV16
D: TRBD1
J: TRBJ2-1
DNA: TGTGCCAGCAGCCAAGGGACAGGTTCCTACAATGAGCAGTTCTTC
CDR3: CASSQGTGSYNEQFF

size: few
V: TRBV6-6
D: -
J: TRBJ2-3
DNA: TGTGCCTCCTGCGGGGCCCTGGGAGATACGCAGTATTTT
CDR3: CASCGALGDTQYF

size: -
V: TRBV12-3/TRBV12-4
D: -
J: TRBJ2-2
DNA: TGTGCACAGCCACCCAAGGGCGGGGCGTCCACCGGGGAGCTGTTTTTT
CDR3: CAQPPKGGASTGELFF

size: -
V: TRBV6-1
D: -
J: TRBJ2-3
DNA: TGTGCCAGCAGTGAAGCGCCTTCCGTGGGCACAGATACGCAGTATTTT
CDR3: CASSEAPSVGTDTQYF

size: many
V: TRBV5-1
D: -
J: TRBJ1-3
DNA: TGCGCCAGCAGTCGGGACTTCGTGGGGAGAAACACCATATATTTT
CDR3: CASSRDFVGRNTIYF

size: many
V: TRBV12-3/TRBV12-4
D: TRBD2
J: TRBJ2-1
DNA: TGTGCCAGCAGCGTAGCCTTAGCGGGAATCCACAATGAGCAGTTCTTC
CDR3: CASSVALAGIHNEQFF